This T cell receptor beta chain was recovered during a study of OX40 agonist ivuxolimab in advanced cancers. Study-level results: The average count of expanded clones was higher among CD8+ T cells than among CD4+.

The assay was immunoSEQ multiplex PCR, and TCRdb's table has in-frame clones only and misses some. The sample has approximately 60,000 clones, around 90% seen once. Trimming stripped 6 bases from V and 0 bases from J, with 5 bases between. Germline lookup yields CDR1 MNHEY and CDR2 SMNVEV (reference sequence). The CDR3 loop spans 13 amino acids. A word on this clone: The antigen remains unidentified.

This TCR was sampled from an adult with an advanced solid tumor such as melanoma, head and neck, liver or kidney cancer. V is TRBV27 and J is TRBJ1-4; D not certain. Here the sequenced sample was CD4+ or CD8+ T cells sorted from blood, taken in a trial of the OX40 agonist ivuxolimab. CDR3 nucleotide sequence: TGTGCCAGCAGCCCTGCAACTAATGAAAAACTGTTTTTT. This sequence encodes CASSPATNEKLFF. The whole variable domain, filled in from reference TRBV27 and TRBJ1-4, reads EAQVTQNPRYLITVTGKKLTVTCSQNMNHEYMSWYRQDPGLGLRQIYYSMNVEVTDKGDVPEGYKVSRKEKRNFPLILESPSPNQTSLYFCASSPATNEKLFFGSGTQLSVL.